Listed below are T cell receptor beta chains from one sample, sequenced in a study of shared clonotypes between healthy human individuals. Using immunoSEQ multiplex PCR, the repertoire was profiled, and TCRdb retains in-frame clones only, with some absent. Of under 2.5 million clones in the sample, 85% to 95% were seen once. Specimen: naive CD4+ T cells from PBMCs. The receptors derive from a young man in good health. Some clones in this sample may be carry-over from other donors' samples. Both conserved end residues are part of each CDR3. The D gene is left open where the match is weak. Size values are once, few and many counts, or a class for expanded clones, and some rows have none.

cdr3_aa,d_call,v_call,clone_size,j_call
CASSGTGTPAETQYF,.,TRBV28,.,TRBJ2-5
CASSPRAGRNTGELFF,.,TRBV9,.,TRBJ2-2
CATRTRLVSGELFF,.,TRBV28,.,TRBJ2-2
CASSQSLRQGNEKLFF,TRBD1,TRBV16,.,TRBJ1-4
CASSVGDRTNYGYTF,TRBD1,TRBV9,.,TRBJ1-2
CASSIASPGNTEAFF,.,TRBV19,.,TRBJ1-1
CASSFSPGLPFYGYTF,.,TRBV7-2,.,TRBJ1-2
CASSPPRPRNIQYF,.,TRBV18,.,TRBJ2-4
CSATPDRLTFF,.,TRBV20-1,few,TRBJ1-1
CAISGTQIGEQYF,.,TRBV10-3,.,TRBJ2-7
CASGSRRGEQFF,.,TRBV6-1,.,TRBJ2-1
CASSVGNSPYNEQFF,.,TRBV5-8,.,TRBJ2-1
CARSTGISQPQHF,.,TRBV21-1,once,TRBJ1-5
CASSLLAGRHSSTDTQYF,TRBD2,TRBV7-6,.,TRBJ2-3
CASSRRGEWTGTGELFF,.,TRBV7-9,.,TRBJ2-2
CASSIQTNTEAFF,.,TRBV5-1,.,TRBJ1-1
CASSNPRTGHTEAFF,TRBD1,TRBV25-1,.,TRBJ1-1
CASRSSGNNEQFF,TRBD2,TRBV10-2,.,TRBJ2-1
CAWSVSSGQGFSYTF,TRBD1,TRBV30,.,TRBJ1-2
CASSTRFRGSVYEQYF,TRBD2,TRBV19,.,TRBJ2-7
CASSPTRDLSHQETQYF,.,TRBV2,.,TRBJ2-5
CASSLLGRTDGYTF,.,TRBV7-2,.,TRBJ1-2
CASSSDSDTQYF,.,TRBV5-6,.,TRBJ2-3
CASSYGTESTDTQYF,TRBD1,TRBV6-5,once,TRBJ2-3
CASSLRLAGYEQYF,TRBD2,TRBV7-2,.,TRBJ2-7
CASSYPGTDTQYF,.,TRBV6-5,.,TRBJ2-3
CASSVEVAGTEAFF,.,TRBV9,.,TRBJ1-1
CASSQDWRNQPQHF,.,TRBV4-2,.,TRBJ1-5
CAISESAGGRDEQFF,TRBD2,TRBV10-3,.,TRBJ2-1
CASSLPGTRQETQYF,.,TRBV28,.,TRBJ2-5
CASSIGGLGRNEQFF,TRBD2,TRBV19,.,TRBJ2-1
CASSLGPQRGQGGRETQYF,.,TRBV28,.,TRBJ2-5